This T cell receptor beta chain was obtained from a study of beta chain features in type 1 diabetes. Turning to this clone: Its antigen is not known.

The study reverse transcribed the entire isolated RNA, so it sequenced expressed TCRB transcripts. Using immunoSEQ multiplex PCR, the repertoire was profiled, and TCRdb retains in-frame clones only, with some absent. The sample shows 640,000 or so clones, over 11% of them seen only once. Germline lookup yields CDR1 SQVTM and CDR2 ANQGSEA. CDR3 length equals 11 residues. The V end lost 6 bases, the J end lost 4 bases, and 7 bases lay between the germline ends. Study findings and constraints: Shorter TCRB CDR3s, moderately but significantly so, marked every one of the four CD4+ subsets in Type 1 diabetes patients.

V usage is TRBV29-1 and J usage is TRBJ1-3, with D hard to call. The sequencing input was naive CD4+ T cells from blood. This sequence originates from a man aged 18 to 29 with type 1 diabetes. The CDR3 loop is CSVSGGNTIYF. The CDR3 DNA reads TGCAGCGTCTCGGGGGGAAACACCATATATTTT.